The rows below give T cell receptor beta chains drawn from one sample of a study of CD8+ T cells in alopecia areata. TCRdb keeps only in-frame clones here, not all; method: immunoSEQ multiplex PCR. The data contain about 150,000 clones, 55% of them singletons. The sequenced material came from CD4+ T cells sorted from blood. The source is a human donor in good health. Both conserved end residues are part of each CDR3. Fields, in order: J gene, CDR3 length, D gene, V gene, clone size, CDR3 protein, CDR3 DNA. D genes are given only for firm matches. Expanded clones are given a class, and other clones once, few, many or no size at all.

j_call: TRBJ1-2
cdr3_length: 14
d_call: .
v_call: TRBV29-1
clone_size: .
cdr3_aa: CSVEAPNRPYGYTF
cdr3_nt: TGCAGCGTTGAAGCGCCGAACCGTCCCTATGGCTACACCTTC

j_call: TRBJ2-1
cdr3_length: 16
d_call: TRBD2
v_call: TRBV11-2
clone_size: .
cdr3_aa: CASRKPGTSSYNEQFF
cdr3_nt: TGTGCCAGCAGGAAGCCCGGGACTAGTTCCTACAATGAGCAGTTCTTC

j_call: TRBJ2-5
cdr3_length: 15
d_call: .
v_call: TRBV5-6
clone_size: few
cdr3_aa: CASSASPGAGETQYF
cdr3_nt: TGTGCCAGCAGCGCCTCGCCGGGGGCGGGAGAGACCCAGTACTTC

j_call: TRBJ2-2
cdr3_length: 15
d_call: .
v_call: TRBV30
clone_size: .
cdr3_aa: CAWSVRGADTGELFF
cdr3_nt: TGTGCCTGGAGTGTACGAGGGGCGGACACCGGGGAGCTGTTTTTT

j_call: TRBJ2-5
cdr3_length: 14
d_call: TRBD2
v_call: TRBV11-2
clone_size: .
cdr3_aa: CASRKREGLETQYF
cdr3_nt: TGTGCCAGCAGAAAACGGGAGGGCCTTGAGACCCAGTACTTC

j_call: TRBJ2-7
cdr3_length: 13
d_call: TRBD2
v_call: TRBV10-3
clone_size: few
cdr3_aa: CATSGGSLYEQYF
cdr3_nt: TGTGCCACCTCCGGGGGGTCCCTCTACGAGCAGTACTTC

j_call: TRBJ2-7
cdr3_length: 13
d_call: TRBD2
v_call: TRBV5-1
clone_size: .
cdr3_aa: CASRTAGGHEQYF
cdr3_nt: TGCGCCAGCCGAACAGCGGGAGGCCACGAGCAGTACTTC

j_call: TRBJ2-7
cdr3_length: 11
d_call: .
v_call: TRBV30
clone_size: few
cdr3_aa: CTWSVLYEQYF
cdr3_nt: TGTACCTGGAGTGTACTGTACGAGCAGTACTTC

j_call: TRBJ1-4
cdr3_length: 16
d_call: TRBD1
v_call: TRBV5-4
clone_size: .
cdr3_aa: CASSLTKGTGNEKLFF
cdr3_nt: TGTGCCAGCAGCTTGACAAAAGGGACAGGGAATGAAAAACTGTTTTTT

j_call: TRBJ2-1
cdr3_length: 16
d_call: TRBD2
v_call: TRBV4-1
clone_size: .
cdr3_aa: CASSQGLAGTYNEQFF
cdr3_nt: TGCGCCAGCAGCCAGGGACTAGCGGGAACCTACAATGAGCAGTTCTTC

j_call: TRBJ1-1
cdr3_length: 12
d_call: .
v_call: TRBV30
clone_size: .
cdr3_aa: CALAYTTSEAFF
cdr3_nt: TGTGCCTTGGCCTATACGACCTCTGAAGCTTTCTTT

j_call: TRBJ2-1
cdr3_length: 15
d_call: TRBD1
v_call: TRBV29-1
clone_size: few
cdr3_aa: CSVAVGTGAYNEQFF
cdr3_nt: TGCAGCGTGGCTGTCGGGACAGGGGCCTACAATGAGCAGTTCTTC

j_call: TRBJ2-1
cdr3_length: 14
d_call: .
v_call: TRBV5-1
clone_size: .
cdr3_aa: CASSLGGAGNEQFF
cdr3_nt: TGCGCCAGCAGCTTAGGGGGCGCGGGGAATGAGCAGTTCTTC

j_call: TRBJ1-2
cdr3_length: 13
d_call: .
v_call: TRBV5-6
clone_size: few
cdr3_aa: CASSLDLGVGYTF
cdr3_nt: TGTGCCAGCAGCTTGGACTTGGGAGTTGGCTACACCTTC

j_call: TRBJ2-6
cdr3_length: 13
d_call: .
v_call: TRBV27
clone_size: .
cdr3_aa: CASSLSGANVLTF
cdr3_nt: TGTGCCAGCAGCTTGTCCGGGGCCAACGTCCTGACTTTC

j_call: TRBJ2-1
cdr3_length: 13
d_call: TRBD2
v_call: TRBV29-1
clone_size: few
cdr3_aa: CSAIAGGKVEQFF
cdr3_nt: TGCAGCGCGATAGCGGGAGGAAAGGTTGAGCAGTTCTTC

j_call: TRBJ1-1
cdr3_length: 13
d_call: .
v_call: TRBV14
clone_size: few
cdr3_aa: CASSQDSGTEAFF
cdr3_nt: TGTGCCAGCAGCCAAGATTCGGGTACTGAAGCTTTCTTT